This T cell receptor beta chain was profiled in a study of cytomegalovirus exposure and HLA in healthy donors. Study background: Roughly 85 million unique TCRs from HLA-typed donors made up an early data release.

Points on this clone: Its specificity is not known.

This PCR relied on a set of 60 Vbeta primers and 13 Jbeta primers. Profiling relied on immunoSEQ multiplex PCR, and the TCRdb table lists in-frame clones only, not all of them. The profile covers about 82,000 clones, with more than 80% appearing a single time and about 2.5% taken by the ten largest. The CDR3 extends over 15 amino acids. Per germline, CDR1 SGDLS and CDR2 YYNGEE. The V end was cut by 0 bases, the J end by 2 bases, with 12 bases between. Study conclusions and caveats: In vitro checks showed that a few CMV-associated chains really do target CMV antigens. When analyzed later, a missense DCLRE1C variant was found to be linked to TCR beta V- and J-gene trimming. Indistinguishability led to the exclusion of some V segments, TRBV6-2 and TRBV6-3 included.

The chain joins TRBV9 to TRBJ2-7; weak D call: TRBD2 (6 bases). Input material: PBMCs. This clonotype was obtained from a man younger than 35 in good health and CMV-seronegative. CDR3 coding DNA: TGTGCCAGCAGCGTAGCCGCGGGGACCACCTACGAGCAGTACTTC. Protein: CASSVAAGTTYEQYF.